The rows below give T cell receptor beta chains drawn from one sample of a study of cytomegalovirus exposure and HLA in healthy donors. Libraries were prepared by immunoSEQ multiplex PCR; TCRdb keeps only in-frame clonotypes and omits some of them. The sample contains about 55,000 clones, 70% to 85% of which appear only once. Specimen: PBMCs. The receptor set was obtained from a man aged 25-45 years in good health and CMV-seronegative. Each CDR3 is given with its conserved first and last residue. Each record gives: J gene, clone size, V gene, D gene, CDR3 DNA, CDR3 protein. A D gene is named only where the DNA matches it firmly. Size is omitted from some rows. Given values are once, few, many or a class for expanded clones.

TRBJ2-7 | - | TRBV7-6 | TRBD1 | TGTGCCAGCAGCCCCAGGACAGGGGTCCGGAACGAGCAGTACTTC | CASSPRTGVRNEQYF
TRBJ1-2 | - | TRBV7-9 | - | TGTGCCAGCAGCTTAGCAGTTTCGGTCGGTGGTGGCTACACCTTC | CASSLAVSVGGGYTF
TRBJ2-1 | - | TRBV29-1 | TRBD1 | TGCAGCGTTGACACCGGGACAGGATTCTACAATGAGCAGTTCTTC | CSVDTGTGFYNEQFF
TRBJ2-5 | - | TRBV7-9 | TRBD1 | TGTGCCAGCAGCCTGGGACAGTGGGGGACCCAGTACTTC | CASSLGQWGTQYF
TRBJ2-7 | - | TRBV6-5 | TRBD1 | TGTGCCAGCAGTCGCGACAGGGGGGGCGAGCAGTACTTC | CASSRDRGGEQYF
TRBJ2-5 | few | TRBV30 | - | TGTGCCTGGAGTGTAATGTGGGGTAGAGGGGAGACCCAGTACTTC | CAWSVMWGRGETQYF
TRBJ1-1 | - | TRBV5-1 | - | TGCGCCAGCAGCTTGCGAGGGAGCGAAGATTGGGCTTTCTTT | CASSLRGSEDWAFF
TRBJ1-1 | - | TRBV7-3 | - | TGTGCCAGCAGCTTAAGACAGACCACTGAAGCTTTCTTT | CASSLRQTTEAFF
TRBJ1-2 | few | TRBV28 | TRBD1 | TGTGCCAGCAGCTATACTACAGGGGCAAGGGGCTACACCTTC | CASSYTTGARGYTF
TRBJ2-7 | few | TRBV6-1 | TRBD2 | TGTGCCAGCCTACCGGGTGGGGGGGGGACCTACGAGCAGTACTTC | CASLPGGGGTYEQYF
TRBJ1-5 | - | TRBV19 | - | TGTGCCAGTAGTCTCCGGACACCTTATAGCAATCAGCCCCAGCATTTT | CASSLRTPYSNQPQHF
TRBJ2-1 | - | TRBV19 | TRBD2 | TGTGCCAGTAGTATGCTAGCGGGGCAAATGAGCGATGAGCAGTTCTTC | CASSMLAGQMSDEQFF
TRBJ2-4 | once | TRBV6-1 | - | TGTGCCAGCAGTGGAACAGAACTAGCCAAAAACATTCAGTACTTC | CASSGTELAKNIQYF
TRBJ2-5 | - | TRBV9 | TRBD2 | TGTGCCAGCAGCGGGACTAGCGGGGGCGAGACCCAGTACTTC | CASSGTSGGETQYF
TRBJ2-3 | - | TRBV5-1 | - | TGCGCCAGCAGCCCCTCCCGGGGGTTCGATACGCAGTATTTT | CASSPSRGFDTQYF
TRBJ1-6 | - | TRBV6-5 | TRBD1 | TGTGCCAGCAGTTACTCGAAGGACAGGGATTCACCCCTCCACTTT | CASSYSKDRDSPLHF
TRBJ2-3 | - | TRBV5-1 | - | TGCGCCAGCAGCCTGGGAACGGGGAACACAGATACGCAGTATTTT | CASSLGTGNTDTQYF
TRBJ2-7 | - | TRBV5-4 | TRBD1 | TGTGCCAGCATTGAAGGGGGCAGGCCTGCCGCCGAGCAGTACTTC | CASIEGGRPAAEQYF
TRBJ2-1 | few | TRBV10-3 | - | TGTGCCATCAGCCAAGTAGACTCCTACAATGAGCAGTTCTTC | CAISQVDSYNEQFF
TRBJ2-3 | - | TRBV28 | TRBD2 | TGTGCCAGCAGTTTACTAGCGGGGGGGGACACAGATACGCAGTATTTT | CASSLLAGGDTDTQYF
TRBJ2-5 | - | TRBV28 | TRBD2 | TGTGCCAGCAGTTTAGCGGGGGGGCTGGAGACCCAGTACTTC | CASSLAGGLETQYF
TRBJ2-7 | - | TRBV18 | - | TGTGCCAGCTCCGCAGGGGAGAGGTACGAGCAGTACTTC | CASSAGERYEQYF
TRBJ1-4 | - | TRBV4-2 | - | TGTGCCAGCAGCCAAGATAAAGGGGTGGGTGAAAAACTGTTTTTT | CASSQDKGVGEKLFF
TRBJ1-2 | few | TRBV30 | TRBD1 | TGTGCCTGGAGGGCGACAGGGCGCTATGGCTACACCTTC | CAWRATGRYGYTF
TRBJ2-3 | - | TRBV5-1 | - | TGCGCCAGCAGCTTGGCCCGGGGTGGCACAGATACGCAGTATTTT | CASSLARGGTDTQYF
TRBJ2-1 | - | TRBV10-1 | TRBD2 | TGCGCCAGCAGTGAGTCGTGGACTAGCGGGACGCTCTTC | CASSESWTSGTLF
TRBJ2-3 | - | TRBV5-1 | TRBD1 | TGCGCCAGCAGGTCTGGGACAGGGGGTACAGATACGCAGTATTTT | CASRSGTGGTDTQYF
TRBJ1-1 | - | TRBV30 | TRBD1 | TGTGCCTACATGGGACAGAGAGACACTGAAGCTTTCTTT | CAYMGQRDTEAFF
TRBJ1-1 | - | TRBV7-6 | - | TGTGCCAGCAGCTTAGCGTTTGCGTCTGAAGCTTTCTTT | CASSLAFASEAFF
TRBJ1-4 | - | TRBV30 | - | TGTGCCTGGAGCCAACGGGGGGGGTCTAATGAAAAACTGTTTTTT | CAWSQRGGSNEKLFF
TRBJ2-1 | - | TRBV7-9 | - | TGTGCCAGCAGCTCAACAGGGATTGAGCAGTTCTTC | CASSSTGIEQFF
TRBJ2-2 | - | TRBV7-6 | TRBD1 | TGTGCCAGCAGTCCCACAGGGGGCGGCGGGGAGCTGTTTTTT | CASSPTGGGGELFF
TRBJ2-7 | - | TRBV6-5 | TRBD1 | TGTGCCAGCAGTCCCGACAGGGGGCTTCTGCACGAGCAGTACTTC | CASSPDRGLLHEQYF
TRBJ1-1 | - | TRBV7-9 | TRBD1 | TGTGCCAGCAGCGGAACAGGGGGCTGGTACACTGAAGCTTTCTTT | CASSGTGGWYTEAFF
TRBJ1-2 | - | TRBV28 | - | TGTGCCAGCAGCCCCCCGGGGACCGCGGGGACTATTCGGGGCTACACCTTC | CASSPPGTAGTIRGYTF
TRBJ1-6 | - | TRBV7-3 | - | TGTGCCAGCAGCTTGGAGTCCTATAATTCACCCCTCCACTTT | CASSLESYNSPLHF
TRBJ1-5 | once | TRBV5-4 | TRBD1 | TGTGCCAGCAGTACAGGGGAGAACCAGCCCCAGCATTTT | CASSTGENQPQHF
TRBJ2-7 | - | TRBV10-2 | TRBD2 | TGCGCCAGCATGGGGACTAGCGGCCCCTACGAGCAGTACTTC | CASMGTSGPYEQYF
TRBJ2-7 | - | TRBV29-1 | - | TGCAGCGTTGAAGAAGGGACCAGTGCGGGGTACGAGCAGTACTTC | CSVEEGTSAGYEQYF
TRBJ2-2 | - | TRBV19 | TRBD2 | TGTGCCAGTAGTATCGGGGGGAGGTACGGCACCGGGGAGCTGTTTTTT | CASSIGGRYGTGELFF
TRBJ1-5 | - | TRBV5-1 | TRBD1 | TGCGCCAGCAGCTTATCGGGACAGGGGGATCAGCCCCAGCATTTT | CASSLSGQGDQPQHF
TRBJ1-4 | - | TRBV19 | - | TGTGCCAGTAGTGGCACAGGGTTAGGAGAAAAACTGTTTTTT | CASSGTGLGEKLFF
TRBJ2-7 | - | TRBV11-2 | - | TGTGCCAGCCCGTACGAGCAGTACTTC | CASPYEQYF
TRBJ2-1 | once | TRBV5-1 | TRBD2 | TGCGCCAGCAGCTTGGTTACCCCTAGCGGGGGGATCAATGAGCAGTTCTTC | CASSLVTPSGGINEQFF
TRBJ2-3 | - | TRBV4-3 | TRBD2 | TGCGCCAGCAGCCAAGCGAACGTAGCGGGGGGTTACACAGATACGCAGTATTTT | CASSQANVAGGYTDTQYF
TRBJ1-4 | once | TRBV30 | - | TGTGCCTGGAGTACAGGGTCCTTTGAAAAACTGTTTTTT | CAWSTGSFEKLFF
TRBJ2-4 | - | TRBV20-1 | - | TGCAGTGCTTATAGAAACATTCAGTACTTC | CSAYRNIQYF
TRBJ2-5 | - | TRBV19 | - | TGTGCCAGTAGTGACCAAGGTGGGGGCCTAGAGACCCAGTACTTC | CASSDQGGGLETQYF
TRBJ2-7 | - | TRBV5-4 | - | TGTGCCAGCAGCCCATGGGGGGACTCCTACGAGCAGTACTTC | CASSPWGDSYEQYF
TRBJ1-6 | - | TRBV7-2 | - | TGTGCCTCCGCTCCGGAGCGCTTGCATAATTCACCCCTCCACTTT | CASAPERLHNSPLHF
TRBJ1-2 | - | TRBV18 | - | TGTGCCAGCTCACCCCAGGACAACGGCCTCAGGGATGGCTACACCTTC | CASSPQDNGLRDGYTF
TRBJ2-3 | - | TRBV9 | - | TGTGCCAGCAGCGCCACCGGTCGTAGCACAGATACGCAGTATTTT | CASSATGRSTDTQYF
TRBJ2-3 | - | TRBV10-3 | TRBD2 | TGTGCCATCAGTGAACTAGCGGGGCTCACAGATACGCAGTATTTT | CAISELAGLTDTQYF
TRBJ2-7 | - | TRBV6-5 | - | TGTGCCAGCACCTCGCAAAGGGGGGGCGAGCAGTACTTC | CASTSQRGGEQYF
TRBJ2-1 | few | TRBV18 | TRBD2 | TGTGCCAGCTCACCACTTCCTAGCGGGAGCCCCCTTCCTGAGCAGTTCTTC | CASSPLPSGSPLPEQFF
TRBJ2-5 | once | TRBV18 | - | TGTGCCTCCGCGGGACAGAAAGAGACCCAGTACTTC | CASAGQKETQYF
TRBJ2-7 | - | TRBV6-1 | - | TGTGCCAGCAGTCCACGTGGAGGGGGCGCCTACGAGCAGTACTTC | CASSPRGGGAYEQYF
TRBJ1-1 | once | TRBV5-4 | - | TGTGCCAGCAGCTTCGGGCGGGACACTGAAGCTTTCTTT | CASSFGRDTEAFF
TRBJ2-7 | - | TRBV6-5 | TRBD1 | TGTGCCAGCATAGGCACAGGGGGCCCCTACGAGCAGTACTTC | CASIGTGGPYEQYF
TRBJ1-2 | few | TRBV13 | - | TGTGCCAGCAGCACAAGGGGTCCTGGCTACACCTTC | CASSTRGPGYTF